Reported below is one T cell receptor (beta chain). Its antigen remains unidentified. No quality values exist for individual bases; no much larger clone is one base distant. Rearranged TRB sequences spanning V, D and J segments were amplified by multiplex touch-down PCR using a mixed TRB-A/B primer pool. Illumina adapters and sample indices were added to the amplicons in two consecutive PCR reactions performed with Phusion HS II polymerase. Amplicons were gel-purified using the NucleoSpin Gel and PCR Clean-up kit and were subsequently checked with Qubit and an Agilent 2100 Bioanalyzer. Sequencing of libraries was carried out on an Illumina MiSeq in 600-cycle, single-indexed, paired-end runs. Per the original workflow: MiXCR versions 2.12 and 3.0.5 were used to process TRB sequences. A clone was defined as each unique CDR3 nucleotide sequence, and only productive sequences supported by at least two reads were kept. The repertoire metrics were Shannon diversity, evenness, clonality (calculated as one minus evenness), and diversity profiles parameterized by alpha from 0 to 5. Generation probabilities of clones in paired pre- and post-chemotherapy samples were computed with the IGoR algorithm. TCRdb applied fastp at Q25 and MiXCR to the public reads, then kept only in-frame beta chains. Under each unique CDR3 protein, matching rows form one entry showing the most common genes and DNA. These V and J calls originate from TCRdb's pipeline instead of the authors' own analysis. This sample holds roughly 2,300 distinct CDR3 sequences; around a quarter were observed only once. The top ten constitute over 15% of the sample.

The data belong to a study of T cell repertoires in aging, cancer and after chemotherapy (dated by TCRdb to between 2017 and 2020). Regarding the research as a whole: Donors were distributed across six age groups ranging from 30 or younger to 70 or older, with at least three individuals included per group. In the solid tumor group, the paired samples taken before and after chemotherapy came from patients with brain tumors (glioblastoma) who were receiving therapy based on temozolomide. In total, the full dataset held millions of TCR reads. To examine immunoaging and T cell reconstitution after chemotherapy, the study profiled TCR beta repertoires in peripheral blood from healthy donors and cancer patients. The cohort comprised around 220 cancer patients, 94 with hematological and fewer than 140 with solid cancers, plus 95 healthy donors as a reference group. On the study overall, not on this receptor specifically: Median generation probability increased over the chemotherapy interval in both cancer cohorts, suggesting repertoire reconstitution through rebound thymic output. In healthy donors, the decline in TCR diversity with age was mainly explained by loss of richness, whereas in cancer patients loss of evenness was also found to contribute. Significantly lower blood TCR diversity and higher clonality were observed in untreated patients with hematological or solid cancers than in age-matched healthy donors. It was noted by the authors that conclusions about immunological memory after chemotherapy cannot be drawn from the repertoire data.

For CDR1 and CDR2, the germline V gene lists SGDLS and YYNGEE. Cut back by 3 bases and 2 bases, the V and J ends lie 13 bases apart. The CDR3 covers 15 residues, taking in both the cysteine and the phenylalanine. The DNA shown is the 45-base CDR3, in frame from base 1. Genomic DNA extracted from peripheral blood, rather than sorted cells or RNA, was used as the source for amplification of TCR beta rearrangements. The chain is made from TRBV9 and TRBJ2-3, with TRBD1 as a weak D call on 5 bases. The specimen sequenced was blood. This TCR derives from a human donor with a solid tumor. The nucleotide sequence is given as TGTGCCAGCAGCGAGGACACGGTAAACACAGATACGCAGTATTTT. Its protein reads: CASSEDTVNTDTQYF.